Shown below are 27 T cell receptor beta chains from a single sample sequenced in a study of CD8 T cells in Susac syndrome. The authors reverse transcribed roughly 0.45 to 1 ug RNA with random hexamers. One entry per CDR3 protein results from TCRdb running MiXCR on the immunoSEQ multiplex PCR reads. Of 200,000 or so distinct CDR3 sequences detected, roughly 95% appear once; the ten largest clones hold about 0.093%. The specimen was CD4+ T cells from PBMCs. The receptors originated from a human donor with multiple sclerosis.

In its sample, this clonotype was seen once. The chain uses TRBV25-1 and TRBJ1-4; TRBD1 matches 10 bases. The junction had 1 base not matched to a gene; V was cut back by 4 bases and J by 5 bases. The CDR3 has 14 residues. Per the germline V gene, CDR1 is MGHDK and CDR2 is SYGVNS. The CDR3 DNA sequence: TGTGCCAGCAGTGTGACAGGGGGCAATGAAAAACTGTTTTTT. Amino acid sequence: CASSVTGGNEKLFF. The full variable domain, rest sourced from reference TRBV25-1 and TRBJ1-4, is EADIYQTPRYLVIGTGKKITLECSQTMGHDKMYWYQQDPGMELHLIHYSYGVNSTEKGDLSSESTVSRIRTEHFPLTLESARPSHTSQYLCASSVTGGNEKLFFGSGTQLSVL.

Written as DNA, the CDR3 is TGTGCCAGCAGCCACGGGGACAGCAGCAGCTCTGGGGCCAACGTCCTGACTTTC. Its protein product is CASSHGDSSSSGANVLTF. V usage is TRBV4-2 and J usage is TRBJ2-6, with 7 bases matching TRBD1. The CDR3 loop spans 18 amino acids. Losses at the gene ends were 3 bases for V and 0 bases for J; bases not matched to a gene: 8. Germline V CDR1 and CDR2: LGHNA, YNFKEQ.

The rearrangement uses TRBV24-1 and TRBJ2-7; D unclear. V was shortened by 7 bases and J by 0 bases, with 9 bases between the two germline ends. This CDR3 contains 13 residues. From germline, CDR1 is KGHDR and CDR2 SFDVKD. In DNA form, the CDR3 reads TGTGCCACCAGCCAATTGAGCTCCTACGAGCAGTACTTC. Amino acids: CATSQLSSYEQYF.

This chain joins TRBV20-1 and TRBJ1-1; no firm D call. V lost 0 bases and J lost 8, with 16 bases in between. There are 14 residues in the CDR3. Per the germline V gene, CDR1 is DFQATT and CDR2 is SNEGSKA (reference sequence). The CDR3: CSARDFSRAQEAFF. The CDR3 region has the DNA TGCAGTGCTAGAGATTTCTCCCGGGCTCAAGAAGCTTTCTTT.

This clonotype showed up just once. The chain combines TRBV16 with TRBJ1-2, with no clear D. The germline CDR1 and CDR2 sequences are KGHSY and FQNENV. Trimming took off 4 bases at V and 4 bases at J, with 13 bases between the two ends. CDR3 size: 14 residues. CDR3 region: CASSRRVGTYGYTF. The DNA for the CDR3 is TGTGCCAGCAGCCGCCGGGTGGGTACCTATGGCTACACCTTC. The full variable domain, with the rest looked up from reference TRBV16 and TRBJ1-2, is GEEVAQTPKHLVRGEGQKAKLYCAPIKGHSYVFWYQQVLKNEFKFLISFQNENVFDETGMPKERFSAKCLPNSPCSLEIQATKLEDSAVYFCASSRRVGTYGYTFGSGTRLTVV.

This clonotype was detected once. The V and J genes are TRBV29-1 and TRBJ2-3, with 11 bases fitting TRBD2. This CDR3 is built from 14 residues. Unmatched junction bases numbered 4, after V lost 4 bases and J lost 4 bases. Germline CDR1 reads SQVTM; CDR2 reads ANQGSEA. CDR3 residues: CSVGLAGIPDTQYF. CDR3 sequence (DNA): TGCAGCGTTGGACTAGCGGGGATCCCAGATACGCAGTATTTT.

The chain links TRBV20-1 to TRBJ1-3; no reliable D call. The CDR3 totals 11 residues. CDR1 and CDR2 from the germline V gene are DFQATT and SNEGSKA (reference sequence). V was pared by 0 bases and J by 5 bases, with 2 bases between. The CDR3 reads CSARDRNTIYF. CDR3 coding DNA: TGCAGTGCTAGAGATAGAAACACCATATATTTT.

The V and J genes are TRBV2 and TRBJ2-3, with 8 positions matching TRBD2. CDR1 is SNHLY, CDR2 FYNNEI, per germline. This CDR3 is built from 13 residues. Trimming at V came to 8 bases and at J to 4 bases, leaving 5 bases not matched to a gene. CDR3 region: CASRLASPDTQYF. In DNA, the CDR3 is TGTGCCAGCCGACTAGCGAGCCCAGATACGCAGTATTTT.

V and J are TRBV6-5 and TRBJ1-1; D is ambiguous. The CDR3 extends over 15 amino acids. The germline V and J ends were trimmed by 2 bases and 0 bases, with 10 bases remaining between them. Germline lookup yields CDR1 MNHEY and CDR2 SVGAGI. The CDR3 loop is CASSYQPNMNTEAFF. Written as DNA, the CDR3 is TGTGCCAGCAGTTACCAACCCAACATGAACACTGAAGCTTTCTTT.

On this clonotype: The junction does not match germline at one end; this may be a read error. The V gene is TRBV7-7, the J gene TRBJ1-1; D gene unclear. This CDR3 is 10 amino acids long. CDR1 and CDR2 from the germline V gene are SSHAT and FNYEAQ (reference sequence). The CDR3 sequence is CASSPSEAFF. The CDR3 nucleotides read TGTGCTAGCAGCCCCTCTGAAGCTTTCTTT.

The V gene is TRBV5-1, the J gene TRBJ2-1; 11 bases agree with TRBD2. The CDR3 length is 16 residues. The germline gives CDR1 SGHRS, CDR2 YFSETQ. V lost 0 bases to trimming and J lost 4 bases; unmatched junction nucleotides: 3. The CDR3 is CASSLVIAGGYNEQFF. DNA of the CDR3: TGCGCCAGCAGCTTGGTAATAGCGGGGGGGTACAATGAGCAGTTCTTC.

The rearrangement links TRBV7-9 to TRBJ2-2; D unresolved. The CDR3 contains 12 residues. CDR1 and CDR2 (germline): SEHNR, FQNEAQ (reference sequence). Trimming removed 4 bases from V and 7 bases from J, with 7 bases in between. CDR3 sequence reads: CASSSLDGELFF. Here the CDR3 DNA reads TGTGCCAGCAGCTCTCTCGACGGGGAGCTGTTTTTT.

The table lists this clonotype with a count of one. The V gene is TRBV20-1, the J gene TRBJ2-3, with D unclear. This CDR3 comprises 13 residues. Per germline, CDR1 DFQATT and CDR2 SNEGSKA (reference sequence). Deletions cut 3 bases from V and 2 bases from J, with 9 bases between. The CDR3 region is CSARAKFTDTQYF. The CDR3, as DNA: TGCAGTGCTAGGGCAAAATTCACAGATACGCAGTATTTT.

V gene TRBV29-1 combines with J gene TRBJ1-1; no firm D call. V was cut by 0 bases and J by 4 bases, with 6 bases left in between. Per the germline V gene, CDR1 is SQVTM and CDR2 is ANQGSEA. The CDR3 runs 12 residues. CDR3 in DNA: TGCAGCGTTGAAGATTCGGGCACTGAAGCTTTCTTT. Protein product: CSVEDSGTEAFF.

CDR3 sequence: CSARGGVGRPDTQYF. DNA of the CDR3: TGCAGTGCTAGAGGAGGTGTGGGAAGGCCAGATACGCAGTATTTT. J is TRBJ2-3 and V is TRBV20-1, with D unclear. Trimming removed 1 base from V and 4 bases from J, with 15 bases in between. The V gene's germline CDR1 is DFQATT and CDR2 SNEGSKA (reference sequence). This CDR3 contains 15 residues.

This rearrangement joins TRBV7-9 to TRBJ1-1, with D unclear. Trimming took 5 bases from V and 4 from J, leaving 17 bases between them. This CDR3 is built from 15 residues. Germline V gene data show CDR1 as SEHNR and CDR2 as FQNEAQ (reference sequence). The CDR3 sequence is CASSDKGRESTEAFF. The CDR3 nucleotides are TGTGCCAGCAGCGATAAGGGTAGGGAGAGCACTGAAGCTTTCTTT.

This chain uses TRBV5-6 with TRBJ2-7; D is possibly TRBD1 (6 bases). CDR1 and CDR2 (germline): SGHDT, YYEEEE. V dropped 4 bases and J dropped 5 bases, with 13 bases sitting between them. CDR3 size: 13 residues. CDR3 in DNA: TGTGCCAGCAGCGGGGGCCTGAAAGACGAGCAGTACTTC. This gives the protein CASSGGLKDEQYF.

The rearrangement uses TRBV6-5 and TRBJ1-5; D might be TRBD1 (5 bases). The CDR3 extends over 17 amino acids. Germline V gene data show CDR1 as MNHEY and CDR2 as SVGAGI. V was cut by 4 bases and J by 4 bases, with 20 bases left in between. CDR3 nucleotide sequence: TGTGCCAGCAGTTGGGGCGGAGGGGTCCTGAAAAATCAGCCCCAGCATTTT. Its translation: CASSWGGGVLKNQPQHF.

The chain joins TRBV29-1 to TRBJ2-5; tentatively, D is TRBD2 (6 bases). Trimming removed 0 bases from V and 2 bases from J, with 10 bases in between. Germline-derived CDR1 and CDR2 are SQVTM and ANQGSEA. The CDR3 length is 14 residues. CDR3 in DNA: TGCAGCGTTGAAGAGTTGGGAGGACAAGAGACCCAGTACTTC. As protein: CSVEELGGQETQYF.

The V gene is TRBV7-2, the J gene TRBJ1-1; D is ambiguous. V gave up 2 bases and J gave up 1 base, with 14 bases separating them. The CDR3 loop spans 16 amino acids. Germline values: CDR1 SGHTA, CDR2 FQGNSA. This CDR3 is CASSLLGLVKNTEAFF. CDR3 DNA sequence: TGTGCCAGCAGCTTACTCGGGCTAGTAAAGAACACTGAAGCTTTCTTT. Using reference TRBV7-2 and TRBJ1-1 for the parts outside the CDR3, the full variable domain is GAGVSQSPSNKVTEKGKDVELRCDPISGHTALYWYRQSLGQGLEFLIYFQGNSAPDKSGLPSDRFSAERTGGSVSTLTIQRTQQEDSAVYLCASSLLGLVKNTEAFFGQGTRLTVV.

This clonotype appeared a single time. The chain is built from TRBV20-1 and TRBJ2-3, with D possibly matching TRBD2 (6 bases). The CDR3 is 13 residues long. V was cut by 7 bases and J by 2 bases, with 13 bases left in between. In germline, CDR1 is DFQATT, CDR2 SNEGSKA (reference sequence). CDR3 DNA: TGCAGTGGTGGGGACTCGCTCACAGATACGCAGTATTTT. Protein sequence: CSGGDSLTDTQYF.

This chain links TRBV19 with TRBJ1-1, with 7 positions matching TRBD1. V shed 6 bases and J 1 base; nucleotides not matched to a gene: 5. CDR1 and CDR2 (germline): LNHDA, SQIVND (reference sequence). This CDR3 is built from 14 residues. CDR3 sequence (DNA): TGTGCCAGTAGCTTCAGACAGGGGAACACTGAAGCTTTCTTT. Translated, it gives CASSFRQGNTEAFF.

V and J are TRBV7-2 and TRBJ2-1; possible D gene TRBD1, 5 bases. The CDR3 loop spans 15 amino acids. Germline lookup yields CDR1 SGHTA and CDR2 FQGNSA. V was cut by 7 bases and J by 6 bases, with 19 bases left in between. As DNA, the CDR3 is TGTGCCAGCACCCGTGGGGCTGACCACACCAATGAGCAGTTCTTC. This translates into CASTRGADHTNEQFF.

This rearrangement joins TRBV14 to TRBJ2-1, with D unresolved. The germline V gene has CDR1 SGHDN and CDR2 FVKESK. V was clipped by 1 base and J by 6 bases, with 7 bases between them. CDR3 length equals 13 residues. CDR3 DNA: TGTGCCAGCAGCCAAGTAGTCTTCAATGAGCAGTTCTTC. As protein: CASSQVVFNEQFF.

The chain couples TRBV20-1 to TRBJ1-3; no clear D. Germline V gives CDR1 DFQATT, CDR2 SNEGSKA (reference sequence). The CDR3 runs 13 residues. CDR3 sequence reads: CSVLEIAGNTIYF. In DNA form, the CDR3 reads TGCAGCGTGCTAGAGATTGCCGGAAACACCATATATTTT.

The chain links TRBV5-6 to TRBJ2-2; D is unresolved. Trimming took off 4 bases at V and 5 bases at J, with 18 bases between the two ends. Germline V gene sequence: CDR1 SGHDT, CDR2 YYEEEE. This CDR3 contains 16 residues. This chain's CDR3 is CASSHRLGRVTGELFF. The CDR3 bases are TGTGCCAGCAGCCATCGACTTGGTCGGGTAACCGGGGAGCTGTTTTTT.

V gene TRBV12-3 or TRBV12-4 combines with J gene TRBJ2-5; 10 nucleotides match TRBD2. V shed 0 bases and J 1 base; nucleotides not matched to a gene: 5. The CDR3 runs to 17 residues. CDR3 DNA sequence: TGTGCCAGCAGTTTAGCGTTGGAGCGGGGGGGCCAAGAGACCCAGTACTTC. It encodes CASSLALERGGQETQYF.